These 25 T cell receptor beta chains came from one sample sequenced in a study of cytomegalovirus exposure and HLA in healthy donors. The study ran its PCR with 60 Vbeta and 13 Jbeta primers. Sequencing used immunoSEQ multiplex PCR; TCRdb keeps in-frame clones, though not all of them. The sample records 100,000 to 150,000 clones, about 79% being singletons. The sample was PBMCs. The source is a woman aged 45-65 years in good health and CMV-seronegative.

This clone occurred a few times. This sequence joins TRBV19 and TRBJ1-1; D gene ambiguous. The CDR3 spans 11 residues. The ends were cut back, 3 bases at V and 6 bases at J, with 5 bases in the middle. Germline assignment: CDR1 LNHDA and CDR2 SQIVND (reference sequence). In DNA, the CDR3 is TGTGCCAGTAGTATTAGATCTGAAGCTTTCTTT. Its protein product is CASSIRSEAFF.

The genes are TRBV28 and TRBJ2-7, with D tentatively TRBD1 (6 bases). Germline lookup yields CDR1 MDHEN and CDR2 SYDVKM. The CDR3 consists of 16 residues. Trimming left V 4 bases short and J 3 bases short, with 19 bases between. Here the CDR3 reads CASSYPSGTRGYEQYF. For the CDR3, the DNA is TGTGCCAGCAGTTACCCGTCCGGGACACGAGGCTACGAGCAGTACTTC.

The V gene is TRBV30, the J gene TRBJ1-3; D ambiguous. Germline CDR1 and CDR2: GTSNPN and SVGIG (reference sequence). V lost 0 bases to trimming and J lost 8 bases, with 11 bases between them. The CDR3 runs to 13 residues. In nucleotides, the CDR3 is TGTGCCTGGAGTGTAAACCCGGCGGACACCATATATTTT. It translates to CAWSVNPADTIYF.

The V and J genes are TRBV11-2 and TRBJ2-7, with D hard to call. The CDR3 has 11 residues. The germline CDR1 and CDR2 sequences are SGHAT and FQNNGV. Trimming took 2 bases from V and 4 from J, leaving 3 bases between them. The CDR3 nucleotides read TGTGCCAGCAGCTTACATTACGAGCAGTACTTC. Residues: CASSLHYEQYF. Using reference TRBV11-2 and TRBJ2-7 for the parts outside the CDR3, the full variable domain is EAGVAQSPRYKIIEKRQSVAFWCNPISGHATLYWYQQILGQGPKLLIQFQNNGVVDDSQLPKDRFSAERLKGVDSTLKIQPAKLEDSAVYLCASSLHYEQYFGPGTRLTVT.

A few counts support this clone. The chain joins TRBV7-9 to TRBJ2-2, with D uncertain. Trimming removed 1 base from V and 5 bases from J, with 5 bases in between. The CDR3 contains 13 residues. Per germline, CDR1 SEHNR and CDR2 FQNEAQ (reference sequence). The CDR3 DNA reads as TGTGCCAGCAGCTTAGAGAGTACCGGGGAGCTGTTTTTT. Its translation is CASSLESTGELFF.

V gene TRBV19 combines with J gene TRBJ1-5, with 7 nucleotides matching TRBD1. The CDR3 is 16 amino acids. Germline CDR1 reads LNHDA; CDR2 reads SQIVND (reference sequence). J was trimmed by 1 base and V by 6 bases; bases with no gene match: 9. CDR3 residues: CASSPGTVFSNQPQHF. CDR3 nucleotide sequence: TGTGCCAGTAGCCCCGGGACAGTTTTCAGCAATCAGCCCCAGCATTTT.

CDR3 in DNA: TGTGCCAGCAGACCGGACAGGGATGCAGATACGCAGTATTTT. It translates to CASRPDRDADTQYF. V and J are TRBV6-1 and TRBJ2-3; 8 nucleotides align to TRBD1. V lost 6 bases to trimming and J lost 4 bases; unmatched junction nucleotides: 6. Looked up from germline, CDR1 is MNHNS and CDR2 is SASEGT. CDR3 length equals 14 residues.

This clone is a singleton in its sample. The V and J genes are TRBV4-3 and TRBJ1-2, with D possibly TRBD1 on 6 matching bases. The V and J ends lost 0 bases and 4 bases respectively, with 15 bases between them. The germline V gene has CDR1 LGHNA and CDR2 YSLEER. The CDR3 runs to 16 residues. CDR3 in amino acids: CASSQEDTGTIYGYTF. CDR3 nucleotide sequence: TGCGCCAGCAGCCAAGAGGATACAGGGACCATCTATGGCTACACCTTC.

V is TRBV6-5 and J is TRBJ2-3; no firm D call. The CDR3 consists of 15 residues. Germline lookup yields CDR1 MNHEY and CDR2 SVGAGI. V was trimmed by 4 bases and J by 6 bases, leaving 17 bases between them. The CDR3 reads CASSSPLRRMDTQYF. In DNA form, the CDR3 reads TGTGCCAGCAGTTCCCCGTTGCGCCGTATGGATACGCAGTATTTT.

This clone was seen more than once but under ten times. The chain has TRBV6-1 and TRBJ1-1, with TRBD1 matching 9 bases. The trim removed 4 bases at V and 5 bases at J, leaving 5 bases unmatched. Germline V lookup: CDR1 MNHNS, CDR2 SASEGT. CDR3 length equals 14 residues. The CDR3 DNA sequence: TGTGCCAGCAGTGGTACAGGGGGCATTACTGAAGCTTTCTTT. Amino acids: CASSGTGGITEAFF.

CDR3 sequence (DNA): TGTGCCAGCAGCTTCGGAGGGGACGGGGGGAATCCTTTCTTT. Translating it yields CASSFGGDGGNPFF. This chain connects TRBV7-2 to TRBJ1-1; D perhaps matches TRBD1 (5 bases). Germline-derived CDR1 and CDR2 are SGHTA and FQGNSA. The CDR3 sequence is 14 residues long. V was cut by 3 bases and J by 12 bases, with 20 bases left in between. The whole variable domain, remainder taken from reference TRBV7-2 and TRBJ1-1, is GAGVSQSPSNKVTEKGKDVELRCDPISGHTALYWYRQSLGQGLEFLIYFQGNSAPDKSGLPSDRFSAERTGGSVSTLTIQRTQQEDSAVYLCASSFGGDGGNPFFGQGTRLTVV.

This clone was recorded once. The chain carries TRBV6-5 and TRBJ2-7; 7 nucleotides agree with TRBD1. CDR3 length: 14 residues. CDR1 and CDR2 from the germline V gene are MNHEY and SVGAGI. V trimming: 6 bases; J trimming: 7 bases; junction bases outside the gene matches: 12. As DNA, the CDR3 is TGTGCCAGCAGGAGGACAGGAACTGTTCCAGAGCAGTACTTC. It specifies CASRRTGTVPEQYF.

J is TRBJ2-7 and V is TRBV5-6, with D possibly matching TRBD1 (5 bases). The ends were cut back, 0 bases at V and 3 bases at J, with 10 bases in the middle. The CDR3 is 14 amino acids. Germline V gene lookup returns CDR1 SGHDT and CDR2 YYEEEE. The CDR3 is CASSLAQGFYEQYF. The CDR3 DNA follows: TGTGCCAGCAGCTTGGCCCAGGGATTCTACGAGCAGTACTTC.

The CDR3 bases are TGTGCCTGGAGCCTAGAGAACACTGAAGCTTTCTTT. Its translation is CAWSLENTEAFF. This chain links TRBV30 with TRBJ1-1; no clear D. The V and J ends lost 3 bases and 1 base respectively, with 6 bases between them. The CDR3 loop spans 12 amino acids. Germline V gene sequence: CDR1 GTSNPN, CDR2 SVGIG (reference sequence).

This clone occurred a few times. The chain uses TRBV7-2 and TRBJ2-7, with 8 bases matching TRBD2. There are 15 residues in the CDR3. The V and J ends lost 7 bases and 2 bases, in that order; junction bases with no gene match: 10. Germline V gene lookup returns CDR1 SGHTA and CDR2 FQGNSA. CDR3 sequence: CASTEAGGGTYEQYF. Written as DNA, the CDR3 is TGTGCCAGCACAGAAGCAGGCGGGGGGACCTACGAGCAGTACTTC. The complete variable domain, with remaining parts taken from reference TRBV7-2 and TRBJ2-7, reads GAGVSQSPSNKVTEKGKDVELRCDPISGHTALYWYRQSLGQGLEFLIYFQGNSAPDKSGLPSDRFSAERTGGSVSTLTIQRTQQEDSAVYLCASTEAGGGTYEQYFGPGTRLTVT.

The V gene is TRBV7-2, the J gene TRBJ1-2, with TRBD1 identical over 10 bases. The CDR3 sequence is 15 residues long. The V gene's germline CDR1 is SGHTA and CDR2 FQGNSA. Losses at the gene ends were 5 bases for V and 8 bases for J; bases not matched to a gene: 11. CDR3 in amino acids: CASSPDRGFGIGYTF. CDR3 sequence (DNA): TGTGCCAGCAGCCCGGACAGGGGGTTTGGGATAGGCTACACCTTC.

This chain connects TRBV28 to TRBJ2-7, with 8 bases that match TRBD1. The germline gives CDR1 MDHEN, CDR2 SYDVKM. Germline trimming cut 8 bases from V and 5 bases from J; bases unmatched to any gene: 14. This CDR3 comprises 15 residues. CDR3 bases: TGTGCCAGCGTCGCTCGGGACAGGAGGCGCAACGAGCAGTACTTC. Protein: CASVARDRRRNEQYF.

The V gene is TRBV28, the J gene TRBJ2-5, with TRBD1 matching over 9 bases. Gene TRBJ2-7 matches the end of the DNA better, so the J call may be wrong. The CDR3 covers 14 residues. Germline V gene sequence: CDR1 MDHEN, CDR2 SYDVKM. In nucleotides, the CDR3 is TGTGCCAGCAGCCTGACAGGGGGGGAAAGCGAGCAGTACTTC. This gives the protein CASSLTGGESEQYF.

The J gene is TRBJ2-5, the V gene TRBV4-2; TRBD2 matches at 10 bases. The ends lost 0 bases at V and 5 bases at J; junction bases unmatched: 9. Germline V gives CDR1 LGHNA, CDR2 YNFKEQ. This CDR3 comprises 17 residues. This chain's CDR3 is CASSQDWSSGSAETQYF. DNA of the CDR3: TGTGCCAGCAGCCAAGATTGGTCTAGCGGGAGCGCGGAGACCCAGTACTTC.

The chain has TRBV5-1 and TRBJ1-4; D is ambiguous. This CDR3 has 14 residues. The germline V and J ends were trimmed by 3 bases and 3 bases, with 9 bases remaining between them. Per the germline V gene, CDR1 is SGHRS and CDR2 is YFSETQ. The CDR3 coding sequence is TGCGCCAGCAGCTCGACTATGGCTAATGAAAAACTGTTTTTT. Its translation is CASSSTMANEKLFF.

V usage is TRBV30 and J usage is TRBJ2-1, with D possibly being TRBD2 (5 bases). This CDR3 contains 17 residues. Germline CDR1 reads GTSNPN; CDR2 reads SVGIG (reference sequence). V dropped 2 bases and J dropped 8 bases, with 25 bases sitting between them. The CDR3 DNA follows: TGTGCCTGGAGTCTTAGACGAGGGCGGGCCCCGACTGATGAGCAGTTCTTC. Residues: CAWSLRRGRAPTDEQFF.

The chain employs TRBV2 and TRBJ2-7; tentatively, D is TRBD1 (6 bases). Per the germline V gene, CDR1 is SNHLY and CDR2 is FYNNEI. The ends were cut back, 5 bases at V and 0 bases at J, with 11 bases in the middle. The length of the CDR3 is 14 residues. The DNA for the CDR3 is TGTGCCAGCAGTCCGGGACACCGCTCCTACGAGCAGTACTTC. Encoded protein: CASSPGHRSYEQYF.

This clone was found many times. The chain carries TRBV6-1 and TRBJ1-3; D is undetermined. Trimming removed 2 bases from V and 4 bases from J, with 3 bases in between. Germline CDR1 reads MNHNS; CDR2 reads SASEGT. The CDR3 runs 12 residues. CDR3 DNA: TGTGCCAGCAGTGAACAGGGAAACACCATATATTTT. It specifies CASSEQGNTIYF.

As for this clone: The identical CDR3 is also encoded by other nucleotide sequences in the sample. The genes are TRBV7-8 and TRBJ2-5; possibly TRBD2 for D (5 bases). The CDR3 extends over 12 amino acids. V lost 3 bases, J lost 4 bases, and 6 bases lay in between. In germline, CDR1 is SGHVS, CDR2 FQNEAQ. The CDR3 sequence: CASSFLAETQYF. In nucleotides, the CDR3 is TGTGCCAGCAGCTTTCTAGCAGAGACCCAGTACTTC.

The CDR3 reads CASSLALALNSPLHF. The CDR3 region has the DNA TGTGCCAGCAGCTTAGCTTTAGCCCTAAATTCACCCCTCCACTTT. The genes are TRBV7-6 and TRBJ1-6; D is uncertain. Trimming pared 0 bases from V and 7 bases from J, leaving 10 bases between. In germline, CDR1 is SGHVS, CDR2 FNYEAQ. This CDR3 contains 15 residues.